The clone carrying this T cell receptor (beta chain) was counted between two and nine times. This CDR3 is built from 11 residues. Germline CDR1 reads MDHEN; CDR2 reads SYDVKM. Trimming took off 2 bases at V and 7 bases at J, with 5 bases between the two ends. Measured with immunoSEQ multiplex PCR; TCRdb has only the in-frame clones, and not every one. This sample has around 260,000 clones, with around 84% found just once. This specimen comes from a study of blood T cell repertoires in COVID-19. V and J are TRBV28 and TRBJ1-1; D is undetermined. The origin of this receptor is a man aged 30 to 45 with acute COVID-19. Sequencing was carried out using PBMCs or T cells enriched from blood (not recorded which). CDR3 coding DNA: TGTGCCAGCAGTTTAATTCATGAAGCTTTCTTT. Encoded protein: CASSLIHEAFF.